These 30 T cell receptor beta chains were sequenced from one sample in a study of human T cells and chemical hapten exposure. TCRdb re-called the RACE reads with MiXCR, one entry per CDR3 protein. The table shows 150,000 to 200,000 distinct CDR3 sequences, with about 25% occurring only once. Stated time point: patch test 3, about 24 weeks after DPC sensitization. Treatment of the sample: therapeutic diphenylcyclopropenone sensitization with weekly scalp DPC. The material was whole blood, obtained in connection with sensitization to the hapten diphenylcyclopropenone (DPC). All receptors derive from a woman in her thirties or forties with alopecia areata. Some clones in this sample may be carry-over from other donors' samples.

The gene calls are TRBV7-6 and TRBJ1-1; tentatively, D is TRBD1 (6 bases). Between the trimmed V and J ends, which lost 3 bases and 9 bases, there was a span of 17 bases. CDR3 size: 14 residues. Germline lookup yields CDR1 SGHVS and CDR2 FNYEAQ. In DNA, the CDR3 is TGTGCCAGCAGCTTGGGGGACACTCAGCCAAAAGCTTTCTTT. It yields the protein CASSLGDTQPKAFF.

The rearrangement uses TRBV9 and TRBJ2-5, with D unresolved. Trimming shortened V by 1 base and J by 1 base, and 11 bases separated the two germline ends. The CDR3 contains 15 residues. Looked up from germline, CDR1 is SGDLS and CDR2 is YYNGEE. Here the CDR3 DNA reads TGTGCCAGCAGCGTAAGGAACGGAATCCAAGAGACCCAGTACTTC. Its translation is CASSVRNGIQETQYF. Combining the CDR3 with reference TRBV9 and TRBJ2-5 gives the whole variable domain DSGVTQTPKHLITATGQRVTLRCSPRSGDLSVYWYQQSLDQGLQFLIQYYNGEERAKGNILERFSAQQFPDLHSELNLSSLELGDSALYFCASSVRNGIQETQYFGPGTRLLVL.

This clonotype appeared a few times. The J gene is TRBJ2-1, the V gene TRBV6-2 or TRBV6-3; D call uncertain. The CDR3 consists of 13 residues. Germline V gene sequence: CDR1 MNHEY, CDR2 SVGEGT. V lost 6 bases to trimming and J lost 5 bases, with 11 bases between them. The CDR3 loop is CASRPDGNNEQFF. The DNA of the CDR3 is TGTGCCAGCAGGCCCGACGGCAACAATGAGCAGTTCTTC.

V is TRBV6-2 or TRBV6-3 and J is TRBJ2-2; 7 bases are shared with TRBD2. V was clipped by 4 bases and J by 5 bases; unmatched bases: 4. This CDR3 has 14 residues. Germline loops: CDR1 MNHEY, CDR2 SVGEGT. The CDR3 region is CASSSHGGTGELFF. CDR3 bases: TGTGCCAGCAGTTCCCACGGGGGGACCGGGGAGCTGTTTTTT.

This clonotype was recorded at least ten times. The rearrangement joins TRBV6-2 or TRBV6-3 to TRBJ2-7; possibly TRBD2 for D (6 bases). This CDR3 has 13 amino acids. Germline V gene lookup returns CDR1 MNHEY and CDR2 SVGEGT. V lost 6 bases and J lost 5, with 14 bases in between. The CDR3 DNA reads TGTGCCAGCAGATCCGGGAGCCGTAACGAGCAGTACTTC. Translating gives CASRSGSRNEQYF.

The gene calls are TRBV7-2 and TRBJ2-4; unclear D gene. CDR3 size: 12 residues. Germline-derived CDR1 and CDR2 are SGHTA and FQGNSA. Trimming took off 5 bases at V and 6 bases at J, with 8 bases between the two ends. CDR3 DNA: TGTGCCAGCAGCCACGGTGGAAACATTCAGTACTTC. Translated: CASSHGGNIQYF.

This clonotype was seen only a few times. The V and J genes are TRBV20-1 and TRBJ2-7; 10 nucleotides match TRBD2. CDR3 size: 12 residues. The germline CDR1 and CDR2 sequences are DFQATT and SNEGSKA (reference sequence). The trim removed 7 bases at V and 5 bases at J, leaving 5 bases unmatched. This CDR3 reads CSGLGTSDEQYF. In DNA form, the CDR3 reads TGCAGTGGGTTGGGGACTAGCGACGAGCAGTACTTC.

This clonotype came up many times. The chain combines TRBV10-3 with TRBJ2-1, with 8 nucleotides matching TRBD2. Trimming cost V 7 bases and J 1 base; bases outside gene matches: 9. The germline V gene encodes CDR1 ENHRY and CDR2 SYGVKD. This CDR3 is built from 16 residues. Here the CDR3 DNA reads TGTGCCATCATGGGGCGCGGCGGGAGGTCCTACAATGAGCAGTTCTTC. This gives the protein CAIMGRGGRSYNEQFF.

This clonotype was observed a handful of times. The chain couples TRBV4-3 to TRBJ2-3; the D call may be TRBD1 or TRBD2 (7 bases each). The ends were cut back, 2 bases at V and 2 bases at J, with 11 bases in the middle. CDR1 and CDR2 from the germline V gene are LGHNA and YSLEER. CDR3 length: 15 amino acids. Written as DNA, the CDR3 is TGCGCCAGCAGCCAAAGCGGGACAGACACAGATACGCAGTATTTT. It yields the protein CASSQSGTDTDTQYF.

The sample holds a few counts of this clonotype. V is TRBV12-3 or TRBV12-4 and J is TRBJ2-6; a weak D match, TRBD2 (7 bases). Between the trimmed V and J ends, which lost 5 bases and 3 bases, there was a span of 17 bases. The CDR3 is 17 residues long. Written as DNA, the CDR3 is TGTGCCAGCAGTCCCCCCCCCGGGGGGCGTGGGGCCAACGTCCTGACTTTC. Protein product: CASSPPPGGRGANVLTF.

Only a few counts were recorded for this clonotype. The chain uses TRBV10-3 and TRBJ1-4; tentative D call: TRBD1 (5 bases). The CDR3 sequence is 15 residues long. Deletions cut 6 bases from V and 3 bases from J, with 14 bases between. Germline V gives CDR1 ENHRY, CDR2 SYGVKD. CDR3 sequence (DNA): TGTGCCATCAGAGAAGGGCAGGGTGCTAATGAAAAACTGTTTTTT. This translates into CAIREGQGANEKLFF.

The CDR3 loop reads CASSQDRARTLPLHF. The DNA for the CDR3 is TGCGCCAGCAGCCAAGATCGGGCCCGGACTTTACCCCTCCACTTT. The chain is built from TRBV4-3 and TRBJ1-6, with D uncertain. V lost 0 bases and J lost 12, with 15 bases in between. The CDR3 extends over 15 amino acids. CDR1 and CDR2 (germline): LGHNA, YSLEER.

This clonotype was recorded a few times. The chain is built from TRBV5-1 and TRBJ2-1; D tentatively reads TRBD1 or TRBD2 (6 bases each). Germline-derived CDR1 and CDR2 are SGHRS and YFSETQ. Deletions cut 0 bases from V and 0 bases from J, with 10 bases between. The CDR3 consists of 16 residues. CDR3 coding DNA: TGCGCCAGCAGCTTGGCGGGGGCGAGCTCCTACAATGAGCAGTTCTTC. Its protein product is CASSLAGASSYNEQFF. Full variable domain (outside the CDR3, taken from reference TRBV5-1 and TRBJ2-1): KAGVTQTPRYLIKTRGQQVTLSCSPISGHRSVSWYQQTPGQGLQFLFEYFSETQRNKGNFPGRFSGRQFSNSRSEMNVSTLELGDSALYLCASSLAGASSYNEQFFGPGTRLTVL.

The chain recombines TRBV4-1 with TRBJ1-2; TRBD1 agrees at 11 bases. The V gene's germline CDR1 is MGHRA and CDR2 YSYEKL. Unmatched junction bases numbered 5, after V lost 0 bases and J lost 2 bases. The CDR3 sequence is 17 residues long. The CDR3 DNA sequence: TGCGCCAGCAGCCAAGAAGAGGGACAGGGGGTGAACTATGGCTACACCTTC. It translates to CASSQEEGQGVNYGYTF.

There are a few counts of this clonotype. The rearrangement links TRBV7-9 to TRBJ1-1; D is perhaps TRBD1 (6 bases). CDR1 is SEHNR and CDR2 is FQNEAQ in the germline V gene (reference sequence). The V gene lost 4 bases and the J gene lost 5 bases, with 8 bases spanning the gap. The CDR3 is made up of 12 amino acids. The CDR3 sequence: CASSWDITEAFF. Here the CDR3 DNA reads TGTGCCAGCAGCTGGGACATAACTGAAGCTTTCTTT. The full variable domain, with the rest looked up from reference TRBV7-9 and TRBJ1-1, is DTGVSQNPRHKITKRGQNVTFRCDPISEHNRLYWYRQTLGQGPEFLTYFQNEAQLEKSRLLSDRFSAERPKGSFSTLEIQRTEQGDSAMYLCASSWDITEAFFGQGTRLTVV.

This chain uses TRBV5-1 with TRBJ2-5, with 8 bases fitting TRBD2. CDR3 length equals 16 residues. The germline V gene has CDR1 SGHRS and CDR2 YFSETQ. The junction had 9 bases not matched to a gene; V was cut back by 0 bases and J by 5 bases. CDR3 loop: CASSLGGAGGLETQYF. CDR3 nucleotide sequence: TGCGCCAGCAGCTTGGGGGGCGCGGGAGGCCTGGAGACCCAGTACTTC.

The chain couples TRBV29-1 to TRBJ2-7, with D maybe TRBD2 (7 bases). CDR3 length: 15 residues. Germline CDR1 is SQVTM and CDR2 is ANQGSEA. Trimming took 4 bases from V and 5 from J, leaving 21 bases between them. CDR3 loop: CSVGVVQGRGDEQYF. CDR3 DNA: TGCAGCGTTGGAGTCGTCCAGGGGAGGGGTGACGAGCAGTACTTC.

This clonotype has a count of ten or more. V usage is TRBV29-1 and J usage is TRBJ2-3; weak D call: TRBD2 (6 bases). With 3 bases removed from V and 0 bases from J, the gap between germline ends came to 10 bases. The CDR3 loop spans 14 amino acids. CDR1 and CDR2 (germline): SQVTM, ANQGSEA. In nucleotides, the CDR3 is TGCAGCGTTGATGCGGGACTGAGCACAGATACGCAGTATTTT. Protein: CSVDAGLSTDTQYF.

This clonotype was observed once. The V gene is TRBV6-2 or TRBV6-3, the J gene TRBJ2-7; the match to TRBD1 covers 7 bases. Germline loops: CDR1 MNHEY, CDR2 SVGEGT. CDR3 length equals 14 residues. With 6 bases clipped from V and 5 bases from J, the junction kept 10 bases outside the gene matches. The CDR3 loop reads CASRRGGAHHEQYF. CDR3 in DNA: TGTGCCAGCAGACGAGGGGGCGCGCACCACGAGCAGTACTTC.

This clonotype has only a few counts. The chain carries TRBV4-3 and TRBJ1-1; no definite D call. The V gene's germline CDR1 is LGHNA and CDR2 YSLEER. Trimming took 3 bases from V and 1 from J, leaving 15 bases between them. The CDR3 totals 16 residues. The CDR3 DNA sequence: TGCGCCAGCAGCCAGTCCTCCTCGGACGGGAACACTGAAGCTTTCTTT. This sequence encodes CASSQSSSDGNTEAFF.

The chain joins TRBV15 to TRBJ2-1, with TRBD2 as a possible D gene (5 bases). Trimming stripped 2 bases from V and 7 bases from J, with 9 bases between. Germline V gene lookup returns CDR1 LNHNV and CDR2 YYDKDF (reference sequence). The CDR3 is made up of 13 amino acids. CDR3 residues: CATSRNRGNEQFF. The CDR3 DNA follows: TGTGCCACCAGCAGAAATAGAGGGAATGAGCAGTTCTTC.

Many counts were recorded for this clonotype. The chain uses TRBV20-1 and TRBJ1-5; D is possibly TRBD1 (6 bases). Trimming stripped 0 bases from V and 8 bases from J, with 8 bases between. Germline CDR1 is DFQATT and CDR2 is SNEGSKA (reference sequence). The CDR3 is made up of 12 amino acids. Here the CDR3 DNA reads TGCAGTGCTAGAGATACAGGGAAGCCCCAGCATTTT. It specifies CSARDTGKPQHF.

The gene calls are TRBV7-2 and TRBJ2-5; D ambiguous. The CDR3 runs 15 residues. Germline V gene lookup returns CDR1 SGHTA and CDR2 FQGNSA. V was shortened by 6 bases and J by 0 bases, with 14 bases between the two germline ends. CDR3 nucleotide sequence: TGTGCCAGCAGTTTTCAGACCGCCCACCAAGAGACCCAGTACTTC. Residues: CASSFQTAHQETQYF.

The rearrangement uses TRBV9 and TRBJ2-3; D remains ambiguous. Germline CDR1 reads SGDLS; CDR2 reads YYNGEE. The CDR3 has 15 residues. V was trimmed by 1 base and J by 3 bases, leaving 12 bases between them. CDR3 coding DNA: TGTGCCAGCAGCGTACTAACGAAGGGAACAGATACGCAGTATTTT. It encodes CASSVLTKGTDTQYF.

This clonotype was detected a few times. The chain combines TRBV7-2 with TRBJ2-1; no reliable D call. CDR3 size: 13 residues. The V end lost 2 bases, the J end lost 1 base, and 3 bases lay between the germline ends. Germline V CDR1 and CDR2: SGHTA, FQGNSA. The CDR3 region is CASSLQSYNEQFF. The CDR3 bases are TGTGCCAGCAGCTTACAGTCCTACAATGAGCAGTTCTTC.

DNA of the CDR3: TGTGCCAGCAGCCAGCCCACCCAGGAGGGCACTGAAGCTTTCTTT. Translated: CASSQPTQEGTEAFF. The chain employs TRBV3-1 and TRBJ1-1; D remains unclear. Germline CDR1 is LGHDT and CDR2 is YNNKEL (reference sequence). This CDR3 is 15 amino acids long. V lost 3 bases and J 4 bases, leaving 15 bases between the germline ends.

This clonotype has only a few counts. The J gene is TRBJ1-5, the V gene TRBV28; maybe TRBD1 (6 bases). V dropped 5 bases and J dropped 1 base, with 12 bases sitting between them. Germline V gene sequence: CDR1 MDHEN, CDR2 SYDVKM. CDR3 length equals 15 residues. The CDR3 DNA is TGTGCCAGCAGTCAACAGGGACTGAGCAATCAGCCCCAGCATTTT. Protein: CASSQQGLSNQPQHF.

The chain carries TRBV28 and TRBJ1-2; a possible D gene is TRBD1 (6 bases). The CDR3 length is 14 residues. With 8 bases removed from V and 4 bases from J, the gap between germline ends came to 17 bases. The germline V gene has CDR1 MDHEN and CDR2 SYDVKM. The CDR3 reads CASSSGAQRYGYTF. In DNA, the CDR3 is TGTGCCAGCTCTTCGGGGGCGCAGCGCTATGGCTACACCTTC.

This clonotype was seen only a few times. J is TRBJ2-7 and V is TRBV5-1; the D gene is possibly TRBD2 (6 bases). Germline loops: CDR1 SGHRS, CDR2 YFSETQ. The V end lost 8 bases, the J end lost 1 base, and 13 bases lay between the germline ends. The CDR3 loop spans 13 amino acids. CDR3 coding DNA: TGCGCCAGTTCGAAGACTAGATCCTACGAGCAGTACTTC. It translates to CASSKTRSYEQYF.

The chain couples TRBV6-2 or TRBV6-3 to TRBJ2-5; D not certain. Germline values: CDR1 MNHEY, CDR2 SVGEGT. The V end lost 4 bases, the J end lost 4 bases, and 16 bases lay between the germline ends. This CDR3 spans 15 amino acids. The CDR3 protein is CASSSLPLLGETQYF. CDR3 DNA sequence: TGTGCCAGCAGTTCACTTCCTCTACTGGGAGAGACCCAGTACTTC.